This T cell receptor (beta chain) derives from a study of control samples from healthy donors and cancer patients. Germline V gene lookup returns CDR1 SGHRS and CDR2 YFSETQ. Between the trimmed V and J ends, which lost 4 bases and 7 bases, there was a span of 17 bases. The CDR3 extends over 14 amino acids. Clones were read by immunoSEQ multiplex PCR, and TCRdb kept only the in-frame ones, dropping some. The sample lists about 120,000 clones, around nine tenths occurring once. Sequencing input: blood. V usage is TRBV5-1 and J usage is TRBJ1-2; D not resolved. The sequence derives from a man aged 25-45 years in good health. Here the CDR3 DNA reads TGCGCCAGCAGCAAGGAGGCAGAGAGCCGTGGCTACACCTTC. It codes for CASSKEAESRGYTF.